The 12 T cell receptor beta chains reported below all come from one sample, sequenced in a study of OX40 agonist ivuxolimab in advanced cancers. Using immunoSEQ multiplex PCR, the repertoire was profiled, and TCRdb retains in-frame clones only, with some absent. The table lists tens of thousands of clones, about 87% of them singletons. The material sequenced was CD4+ or CD8+ T cells sorted from blood, taken in a trial of the OX40 agonist ivuxolimab. Receptor source: an adult with an advanced solid tumor such as melanoma, head and neck, liver or kidney cancer.

This CDR3 is CAISEDRNYGYTF. DNA of the CDR3: TGTGCCATCAGTGAGGACAGAAACTATGGCTACACCTTC. The J gene is TRBJ1-2, the V gene TRBV10-3, with D maybe TRBD1 (5 bases). Germline V gene lookup returns CDR1 ENHRY and CDR2 SYGVKD. Trimming stripped 2 bases from V and 2 bases from J, with 6 bases between. This CDR3 comprises 13 residues.

V and J are TRBV19 and TRBJ2-2, with 7 bases lining up with TRBD1. The CDR3 extends over 16 amino acids. V lost 5 bases and J lost 0; bases outside the gene matches: 6. Looked up from germline, CDR1 is LNHDA and CDR2 is SQIVND (reference sequence). The CDR3 spells CASSPDRVANTGELFF. The DNA for the CDR3 is TGTGCCAGTAGTCCAGACAGGGTTGCGAACACCGGGGAGCTGTTTTTT. The full variable domain, with the rest looked up from reference TRBV19 and TRBJ2-2, is DGGITQSPKYLFRKEGQNVTLSCEQNLNHDAMYWYRQDPGQGLRLIYYSQIVNDFQKGDIAEGYSVSREKKESFPLTVTSAQKNPTAFYLCASSPDRVANTGELFFGEGSRLTVL.

This chain joins TRBV5-1 and TRBJ2-5; D might be TRBD1 (7 bases). Germline V gene lookup returns CDR1 SGHRS and CDR2 YFSETQ. Trimming removed 2 bases at V and 2 bases at J, with 16 bases between. CDR3 length: 16 residues. For the CDR3, the DNA is TGCGCCAGCAGCTTCGGAGGGGGCAGGGGACAAGAGACCCAGTACTTC. It translates to CASSFGGGRGQETQYF.

The chain employs TRBV5-1 and TRBJ1-1; no clear D gene. Trimming cost V 0 bases and J 6 bases, with 12 bases left between them. Germline V lookup: CDR1 SGHRS, CDR2 YFSETQ. The CDR3 contains 14 residues. The CDR3 is CASSLASGFAEAFF. CDR3 nucleotide sequence: TGCGCCAGCAGCTTGGCTTCCGGGTTTGCTGAAGCTTTCTTT.

The chain recombines TRBV7-2 with TRBJ1-4; D unclear. Trimming left V 5 bases short and J 7 bases short, with 11 bases between. CDR1 is SGHTA and CDR2 is FQGNSA in the germline V gene. The CDR3 loop spans 13 amino acids. The CDR3 loop is CASSRQGSEKLFF. As DNA, the CDR3 is TGTGCCAGCAGCCGACAAGGGTCTGAAAAACTGTTTTTT.

The V call is TRBV18, the J call TRBJ1-1, with a weak D call TRBD1 (5 bases). Trimming shortened V by 3 bases and J by 10 bases, and 18 bases separated the two germline ends. The germline CDR1 and CDR2 sequences are KGHSH and LQKENI. The CDR3 contains 14 residues. The chain's CDR3 is CASSPQDKGAIAFF. CDR3 nucleotides: TGTGCCAGCTCACCCCAAGATAAAGGGGCGATAGCTTTCTTT.

This clone was seen only a few times. The J gene is TRBJ2-5, the V gene TRBV20-1; unclear D gene. With 5 bases removed from V and 4 bases from J, the gap between germline ends came to 8 bases. CDR3 length equals 11 residues. Germline CDR1 and CDR2: DFQATT and SNEGSKA (reference sequence). The CDR3 sequence: CSAAGRETQYF. The CDR3 nucleotides read TGCAGTGCTGCCGGTCGAGAGACCCAGTACTTC.

V is TRBV12-5 and J is TRBJ2-2; D is unresolved. Germline V gene lookup returns CDR1 LGHNT and CDR2 FRNRAP. This CDR3 has 15 amino acids. V shed 0 bases and J shed 0 bases, with 5 bases lying between them. The CDR3 protein is CASGLVGSNTGELFF. The CDR3 DNA reads TGTGCTAGTGGTTTGGTAGGTTCGAACACCGGGGAGCTGTTTTTT.

This sequence joins TRBV9 and TRBJ2-1; 7 positions match TRBD2. The ends lost 4 bases at V and 7 bases at J; junction bases unmatched: 8. This CDR3 comprises 14 residues. The germline CDR1 and CDR2 sequences are SGDLS and YYNGEE. The chain's CDR3 is CASSLLGGANEQFF. The CDR3 bases are TGTGCCAGCAGCCTATTGGGAGGGGCAAATGAGCAGTTCTTC.

The sample holds one count of this clone. The chain carries TRBV28 and TRBJ2-5; 7 positions match TRBD1. With 2 bases clipped from V and 4 bases from J, the junction kept 7 bases outside the gene matches. The CDR3 runs to 15 residues. Germline CDR1 reads MDHEN; CDR2 reads SYDVKM. CDR3 protein: CASSLGNAGGETQYF. CDR3 nucleotides: TGTGCCAGCAGTTTAGGAAACGCAGGGGGAGAGACCCAGTACTTC.

This sequence joins TRBV28 and TRBJ2-7; D remains unclear. Germline CDR1 MDHEN, CDR2 SYDVKM. The V gene lost 6 bases and the J gene lost 7 bases, with 13 bases spanning the gap. CDR3 length equals 12 residues. Here the CDR3 reads CASRFIGREQYF. CDR3 nucleotides: TGTGCCAGCAGATTTATAGGCAGGGAGCAGTACTTC.

This chain joins TRBV7-2 and TRBJ1-2; weak D call: TRBD1 (5 bases). Trimming stripped 1 base from V and 4 bases from J, with 10 bases between. The CDR3 contains 14 residues. The germline V gene encodes CDR1 SGHTA and CDR2 FQGNSA. CDR3 in DNA: TGTGCCAGCAGCTTAGACCCAACAGGCTATGGCTACACCTTC. The encoded protein is CASSLDPTGYGYTF.